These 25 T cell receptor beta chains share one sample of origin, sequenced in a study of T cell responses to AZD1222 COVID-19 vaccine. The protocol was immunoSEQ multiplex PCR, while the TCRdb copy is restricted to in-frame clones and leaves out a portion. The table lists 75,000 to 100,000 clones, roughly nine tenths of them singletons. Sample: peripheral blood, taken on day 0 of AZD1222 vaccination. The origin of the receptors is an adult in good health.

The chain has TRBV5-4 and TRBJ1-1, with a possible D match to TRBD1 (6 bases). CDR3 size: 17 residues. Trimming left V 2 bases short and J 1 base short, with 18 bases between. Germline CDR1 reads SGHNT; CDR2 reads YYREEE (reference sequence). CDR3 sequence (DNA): TGTGCCAGCAGCTTAGGTAGGGGGATCGTTCGGAACACTGAAGCTTTCTTT. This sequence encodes CASSLGRGIVRNTEAFF.

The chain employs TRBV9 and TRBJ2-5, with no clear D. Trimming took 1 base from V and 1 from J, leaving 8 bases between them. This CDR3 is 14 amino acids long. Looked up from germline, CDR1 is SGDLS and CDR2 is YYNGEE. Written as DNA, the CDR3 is TGTGCCAGCAGCGTAAGTTCGGCCCAAGAGACCCAGTACTTC. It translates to CASSVSSAQETQYF.

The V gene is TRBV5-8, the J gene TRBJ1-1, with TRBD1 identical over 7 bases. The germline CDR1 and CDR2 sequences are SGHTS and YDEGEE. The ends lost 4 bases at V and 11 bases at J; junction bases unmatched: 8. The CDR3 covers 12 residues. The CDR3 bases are TGTGCCAGCAGCCAAATCAGGGGGATGGCTTTCTTT. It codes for CASSQIRGMAFF.

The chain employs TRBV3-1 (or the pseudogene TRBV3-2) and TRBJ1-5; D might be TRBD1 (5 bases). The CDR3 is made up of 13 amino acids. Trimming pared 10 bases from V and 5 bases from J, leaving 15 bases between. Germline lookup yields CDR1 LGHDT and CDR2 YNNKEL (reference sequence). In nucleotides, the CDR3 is TGTGCCATCCCCAGAGGCAGGGATCAGCCCCAGCATTTT. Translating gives CAIPRGRDQPQHF.

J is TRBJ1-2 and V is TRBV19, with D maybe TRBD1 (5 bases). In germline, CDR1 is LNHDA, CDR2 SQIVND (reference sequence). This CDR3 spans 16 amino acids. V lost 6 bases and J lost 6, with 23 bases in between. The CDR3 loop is CASSQEGRKRRDGYTF. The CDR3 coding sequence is TGTGCCAGTAGCCAGGAGGGACGGAAAAGGCGAGATGGCTACACCTTC.

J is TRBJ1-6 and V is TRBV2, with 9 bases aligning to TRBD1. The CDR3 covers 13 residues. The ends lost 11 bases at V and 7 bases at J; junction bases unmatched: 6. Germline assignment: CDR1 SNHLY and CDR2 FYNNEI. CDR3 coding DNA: TGTGCCGGACAGGGGACAATAAATTCACCCCTCCACTTT. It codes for CAGQGTINSPLHF. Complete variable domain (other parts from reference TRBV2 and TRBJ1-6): EPEVTQTPSHQVTQMGQEVILRCVPISNHLYFYWYRQILGQKVEFLVSFYNNEISEKSEIFDDQFSVERPDGSNFTLKIRSTKLEDSAMYFCAGQGTINSPLHFGNGTRLTVT.

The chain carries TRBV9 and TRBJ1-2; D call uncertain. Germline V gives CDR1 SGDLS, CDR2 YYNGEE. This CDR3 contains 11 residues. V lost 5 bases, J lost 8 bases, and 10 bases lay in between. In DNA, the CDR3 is TGTGCCAGCAGTGAAGGAATGGGCTACACCTTC. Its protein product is CASSEGMGYTF.

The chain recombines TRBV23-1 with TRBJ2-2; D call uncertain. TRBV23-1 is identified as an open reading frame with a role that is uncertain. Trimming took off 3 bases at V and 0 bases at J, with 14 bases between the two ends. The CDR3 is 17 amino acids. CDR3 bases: TGCGCCAGCAGTCATAGGGCTGAAAAAACGAACACCGGGGAGCTGTTTTTT. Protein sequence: CASSHRAEKTNTGELFF.

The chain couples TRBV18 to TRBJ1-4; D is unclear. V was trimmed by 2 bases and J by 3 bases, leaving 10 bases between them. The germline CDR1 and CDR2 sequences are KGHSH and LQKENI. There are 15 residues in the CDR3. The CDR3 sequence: CASSPYREPNEKLFF. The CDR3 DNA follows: TGTGCCAGCTCACCATATAGGGAACCTAATGAAAAACTGTTTTTT. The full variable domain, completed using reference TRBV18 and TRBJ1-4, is NAGVMQNPRHLVRRRGQEARLRCSPMKGHSHVYWYRQLPEEGLKFMVYLQKENIIDESGMPKERFSAEFPKEGPSILRIQQVVRGDSAAYFCASSPYREPNEKLFFGSGTQLSVL.

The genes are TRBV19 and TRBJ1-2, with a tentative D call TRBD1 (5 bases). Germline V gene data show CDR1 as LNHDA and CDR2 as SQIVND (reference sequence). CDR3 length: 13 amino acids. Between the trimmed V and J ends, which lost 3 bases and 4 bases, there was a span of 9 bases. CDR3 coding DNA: TGTGCCAGTAGTATGCAAGGGGTCTATGGCTACACCTTC. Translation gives CASSMQGVYGYTF.

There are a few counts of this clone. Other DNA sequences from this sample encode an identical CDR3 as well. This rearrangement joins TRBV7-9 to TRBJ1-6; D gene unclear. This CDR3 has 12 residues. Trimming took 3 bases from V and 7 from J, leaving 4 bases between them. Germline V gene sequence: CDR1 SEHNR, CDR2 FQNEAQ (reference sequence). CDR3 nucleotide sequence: TGTGCCAGCAGCTTTGGGAATTCACCCCTCCACTTT. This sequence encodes CASSFGNSPLHF.

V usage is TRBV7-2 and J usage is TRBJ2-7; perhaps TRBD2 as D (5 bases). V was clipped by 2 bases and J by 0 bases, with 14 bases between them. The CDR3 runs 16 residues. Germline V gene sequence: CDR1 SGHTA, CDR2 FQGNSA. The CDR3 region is CASSLSSRTSSYEQYF. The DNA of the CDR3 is TGTGCCAGCAGCTTATCTTCCCGGACTTCCTCCTACGAGCAGTACTTC.

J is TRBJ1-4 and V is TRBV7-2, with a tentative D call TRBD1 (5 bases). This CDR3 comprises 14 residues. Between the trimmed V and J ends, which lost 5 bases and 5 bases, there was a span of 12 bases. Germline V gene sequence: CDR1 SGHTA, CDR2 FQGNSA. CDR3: CASSQEQANEKLFF. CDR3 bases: TGTGCCAGCAGCCAAGAACAGGCAAATGAAAAACTGTTTTTT.

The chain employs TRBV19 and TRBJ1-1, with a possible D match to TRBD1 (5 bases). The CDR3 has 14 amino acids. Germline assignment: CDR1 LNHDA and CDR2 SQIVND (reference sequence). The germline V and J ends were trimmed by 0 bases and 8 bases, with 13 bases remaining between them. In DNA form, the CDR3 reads TGTGCCAGTAGTATAGAGTCAGGGACCTTCGAAGCTTTCTTT. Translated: CASSIESGTFEAFF.

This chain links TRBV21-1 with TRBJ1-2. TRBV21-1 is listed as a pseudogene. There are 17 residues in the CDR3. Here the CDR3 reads CASSKKQNPGPCFGYTF. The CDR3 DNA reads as TGTGCCAGCAGCAAAAAACAGAACCCGGGACCATGCTTTGGCTACACCTTC.

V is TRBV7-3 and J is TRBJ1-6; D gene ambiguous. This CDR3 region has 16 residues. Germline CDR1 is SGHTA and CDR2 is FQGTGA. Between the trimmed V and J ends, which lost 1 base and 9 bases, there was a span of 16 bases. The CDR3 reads CASSLNSRSGGSPLHF. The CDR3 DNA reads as TGTGCCAGCAGCTTAAATAGCAGGAGCGGTGGTTCACCCCTCCACTTT. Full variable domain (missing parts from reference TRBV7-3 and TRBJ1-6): GAGVSQTPSNKVTEKGKYVELRCDPISGHTALYWYRQSLGQGPEFLIYFQGTGAADDSGLPNDRFFAVRPEGSVSTLKIQRTERGDSAVYLCASSLNSRSGGSPLHFGNGTRLTVT.

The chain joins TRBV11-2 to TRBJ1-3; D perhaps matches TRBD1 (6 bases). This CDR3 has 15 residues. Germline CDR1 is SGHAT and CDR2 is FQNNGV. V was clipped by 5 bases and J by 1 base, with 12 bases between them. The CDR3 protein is CASSQQGPSGNTIYF. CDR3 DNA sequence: TGTGCCAGCAGCCAACAGGGCCCTTCTGGAAACACCATATATTTT.

CDR3 sequence reads: CASSERSDRGGHGYTF. The CDR3 coding sequence is TGTGCCAGCAGTGAGCGATCGGACAGGGGGGGGCATGGCTACACCTTC. The gene calls are TRBV28 and TRBJ1-2; 10 nucleotides match TRBD1. Germline V lookup: CDR1 MDHEN, CDR2 SYDVKM. With V trimmed by 5 bases and J by 6 bases, 12 bases remained unmatched. The CDR3 runs to 16 residues.

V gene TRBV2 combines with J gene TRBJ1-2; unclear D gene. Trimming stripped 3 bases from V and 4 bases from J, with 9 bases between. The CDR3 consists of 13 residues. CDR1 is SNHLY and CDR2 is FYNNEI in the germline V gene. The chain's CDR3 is CASSEPFSYGYTF. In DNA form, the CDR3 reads TGTGCCAGCAGTGAGCCCTTCTCCTATGGCTACACCTTC.

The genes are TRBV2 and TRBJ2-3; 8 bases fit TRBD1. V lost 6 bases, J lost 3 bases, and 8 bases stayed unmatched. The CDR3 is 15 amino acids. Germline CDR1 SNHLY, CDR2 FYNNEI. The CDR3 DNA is TGTGCCAGCAGCCCTTCAGGGGGCGTTACAGATACGCAGTATTTT. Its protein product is CASSPSGGVTDTQYF.

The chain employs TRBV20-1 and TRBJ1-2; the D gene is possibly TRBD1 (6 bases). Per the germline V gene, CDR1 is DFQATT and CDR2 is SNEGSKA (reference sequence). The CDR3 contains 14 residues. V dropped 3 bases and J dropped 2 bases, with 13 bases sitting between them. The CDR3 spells CSASMGAGNYGYTF. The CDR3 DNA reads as TGCAGTGCTAGTATGGGGGCCGGAAACTATGGCTACACCTTC.

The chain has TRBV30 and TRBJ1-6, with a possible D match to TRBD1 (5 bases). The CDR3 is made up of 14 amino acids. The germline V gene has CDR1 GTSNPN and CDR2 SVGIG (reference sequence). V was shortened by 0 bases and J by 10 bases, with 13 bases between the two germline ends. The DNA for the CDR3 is TGTGCCTGGAGTGTAGGGACTTGGGGATCACCCCTCCACTTT. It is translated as CAWSVGTWGSPLHF.

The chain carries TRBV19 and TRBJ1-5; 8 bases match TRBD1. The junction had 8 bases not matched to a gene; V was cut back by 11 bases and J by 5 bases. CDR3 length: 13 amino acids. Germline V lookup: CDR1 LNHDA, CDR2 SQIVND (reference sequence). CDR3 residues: CASKGTGHQPQHF. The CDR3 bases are TGTGCCTCAAAAGGGACAGGACATCAGCCCCAGCATTTT.

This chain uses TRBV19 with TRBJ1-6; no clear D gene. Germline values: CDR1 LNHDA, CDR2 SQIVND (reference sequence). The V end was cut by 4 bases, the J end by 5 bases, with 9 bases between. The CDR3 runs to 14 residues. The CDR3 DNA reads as TGTGCCAGTAGTAGGTCGGTAAATAATTCACCCCTCCACTTT. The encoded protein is CASSRSVNNSPLHF.

CDR3 in amino acids: CATQNPGGGGVEKLFF. The CDR3 DNA sequence: TGTGCCACCCAAAACCCGGGGGGAGGCGGAGTTGAAAAACTGTTTTTT. The V gene is TRBV28, the J gene TRBJ1-4; perhaps TRBD1 as D (5 bases). From germline, CDR1 is MDHEN and CDR2 SYDVKM. CDR3 length: 16 amino acids. Trimming left V 10 bases short and J 7 bases short, with 25 bases between.